Listed here are 28 T cell receptor beta chains from one sample, sequenced in a study of blood T cells in healthy people across ages. Combining a sample-barcoded 5' primer with a J-beta primer mix, a second PCR ran for 7 to 11 cycles. MiXCR, run by TCRdb on the 5' RACE reads, gives a single entry per CDR3 protein. The data contain about 1.4 million distinct CDR3 sequences, approximately 59% of them singletons. The specimen sequenced was blood. The receptors were sampled from a man between 18 and 29 years old in good health.

This rearrangement joins TRBV7-2 to TRBJ1-2, with no clear D. Germline V lookup: CDR1 SGHTA, CDR2 FQGNSA. Trimming stripped 4 bases from V and 4 bases from J, with 19 bases between. This CDR3 comprises 16 residues. CDR3 region: CASSSPEGIPAYGYTF. DNA of the CDR3: TGTGCCAGCAGCTCGCCTGAGGGAATCCCTGCCTATGGCTACACCTTC. The full variable domain, in which reference TRBV7-2 and TRBJ1-2 provide the parts outside the CDR3, is GAGVSQSPSNKVTEKGKDVELRCDPISGHTALYWYRQSLGQGLEFLIYFQGNSAPDKSGLPSDRFSAERTGGSVSTLTIQRTQQEDSAVYLCASSSPEGIPAYGYTFGSGTRLTVV.

This clonotype has a handful of counts. This rearrangement joins TRBV29-1 to TRBJ2-5, with 7 bases that match TRBD2. V trimming: 4 bases; J trimming: 7 bases; junction bases outside the gene matches: 3. The CDR3 sequence is 11 residues long. Germline loops: CDR1 SQVTM, CDR2 ANQGSEA. The CDR3 region is CSVGSGGTQYF. The CDR3, as DNA: TGCAGCGTTGGGTCGGGAGGGACCCAGTACTTC.

This rearrangement joins TRBV28 to TRBJ1-1; 7 positions match TRBD1. CDR1 is MDHEN and CDR2 is SYDVKM in the germline V gene. The CDR3 is 17 amino acids. Trimming at V came to 5 bases and at J to 4 bases, leaving 16 bases not matched to a gene. CDR3 protein: CASSPPSLQGRRTEAFF. As DNA, the CDR3 is TGTGCCAGCAGTCCCCCCTCGCTACAGGGGCGGCGCACTGAAGCTTTCTTT.

This chain joins TRBV28 and TRBJ2-7, with 7 bases identical to TRBD1. The CDR3 is 16 residues long. Germline lookup yields CDR1 MDHEN and CDR2 SYDVKM. J was trimmed by 5 bases and V by 5 bases; bases with no gene match: 15. CDR3 loop: CASSGTARSVTHEQYF. DNA for the CDR3: TGTGCCAGCAGTGGGACAGCCCGTTCTGTAACCCACGAGCAGTACTTC.

This clonotype was recorded only once. CDR3 loop: CSARDQAREETQYF. The CDR3 nucleotides read TGCAGTGCTAGAGATCAGGCTAGAGAAGAGACCCAGTACTTC. The chain links TRBV20-1 to TRBJ2-5; no firm D call. V was clipped by 0 bases and J by 3 bases, with 11 bases between them. Germline lookup yields CDR1 DFQATT and CDR2 SNEGSKA (reference sequence). The CDR3 length is 14 residues.

This clonotype has a handful of counts. The genes are TRBV12-3 or TRBV12-4 and TRBJ1-2; 8 bases agree with TRBD1. CDR3 length equals 14 residues. Trimming at V came to 4 bases and at J to 4 bases, leaving 5 bases not matched to a gene. CDR3 amino acids: CASSSDRVGYGYTF. The DNA of the CDR3 is TGTGCCAGCAGTTCGGACAGGGTCGGCTATGGCTACACCTTC.

The V gene is TRBV12-3 or TRBV12-4, the J gene TRBJ2-5; TRBD1 matches 8 bases. CDR3 size: 14 residues. V lost 1 base, J lost 7 bases, and 5 bases stayed unmatched. Here the CDR3 reads CASSLEQGAGTQYF. The CDR3 nucleotides are TGTGCCAGCAGTTTAGAGCAGGGGGCAGGGACCCAGTACTTC.

This clonotype has just a few counts. The chain combines TRBV7-2 with TRBJ2-4; 12 positions match TRBD1. The CDR3 runs to 17 residues. CDR1 is SGHTA and CDR2 is FQGNSA in the germline V gene. Unmatched junction bases numbered 8, after V lost 3 bases and J lost 5 bases. CDR3 loop: CASSFASGTGGENIQYF. In DNA, the CDR3 is TGTGCCAGCAGCTTTGCCTCCGGGACAGGGGGCGAAAACATTCAGTACTTC.

This clonotype was detected many times. The chain combines TRBV4-2 with TRBJ1-4; D is possibly TRBD1 (5 bases). Trimming pared 3 bases from V and 3 bases from J, leaving 17 bases between. Germline V gene data show CDR1 as LGHNA and CDR2 as YNFKEQ. CDR3 size: 17 residues. CDR3 DNA sequence: TGTGCCAGCAGCCAGAGGGACTTGGAAGGGCCTAATGAAAAACTGTTTTTT. Amino acid sequence: CASSQRDLEGPNEKLFF.

CDR3 nucleotides: TGTGCCAGCAGCCCCTTTGGCTATGGCTACACCTTC. It specifies CASSPFGYGYTF. V and J are TRBV3-1 and TRBJ1-2; D gene ambiguous. With 4 bases removed from V and 4 bases from J, the gap between germline ends came to 7 bases. The CDR3 has 12 residues. Germline assignment: CDR1 LGHDT and CDR2 YNNKEL (reference sequence).

The V gene is TRBV10-3, the J gene TRBJ2-7; 7 bases line up with TRBD1. V dropped 5 bases and J dropped 0; count of bases not matched to a gene: 7. The CDR3 is 15 amino acids. CDR1 is ENHRY and CDR2 is SYGVKD in the germline V gene. The CDR3 sequence: CAISLGGVLSYEQYF. CDR3 sequence (DNA): TGTGCCATCAGTTTAGGGGGCGTCCTCTCCTACGAGCAGTACTTC.

The rearrangement uses TRBV10-3 and TRBJ2-5, with 7 positions matching TRBD1. CDR3 length equals 14 residues. Germline CDR1 reads ENHRY; CDR2 reads SYGVKD. The junction had 9 bases not matched to a gene; V was cut back by 6 bases and J by 5 bases. The CDR3 nucleotides are TGTGCCATCAGGCCTCCGGGACAGTTGGAGACCCAGTACTTC. As protein: CAIRPPGQLETQYF.

This clonotype was recorded a few times. V usage is TRBV28 and J usage is TRBJ1-4; D remains ambiguous. The CDR3 sequence is 15 residues long. In germline, CDR1 is MDHEN, CDR2 SYDVKM. The germline V and J ends were trimmed by 6 bases and 0 bases, with 11 bases remaining between them. DNA of the CDR3: TGTGCCAGCAGCCCCTTCGGAGCAACTAATGAAAAACTGTTTTTT. This sequence encodes CASSPFGATNEKLFF.

This chain's CDR3 is CASSLVFRGPYNEQFF. The CDR3 DNA is TGCGCCAGCAGCTTGGTATTCAGGGGACCCTACAATGAGCAGTTCTTC. The chain is built from TRBV5-1 and TRBJ2-1; tentative D call: TRBD1 (6 bases). Germline V gene data show CDR1 as SGHRS and CDR2 as YFSETQ. Trimming shortened V by 0 bases and J by 2 bases, and 12 bases separated the two germline ends. The CDR3 runs to 16 residues.

The chain employs TRBV7-9 and TRBJ2-3; TRBD2 matches 8 bases. CDR3 length: 15 amino acids. The junction had 8 bases not matched to a gene; V was cut back by 5 bases and J by 4 bases. Per the germline V gene, CDR1 is SEHNR and CDR2 is FQNEAQ (reference sequence). The CDR3 here is CASSQGLVPPDTQYF. In DNA form, the CDR3 reads TGTGCCAGCAGCCAGGGACTAGTCCCGCCAGATACGCAGTATTTT. Full variable domain (rest looked up from reference TRBV7-9 and TRBJ2-3): DTGVSQNPRHKITKRGQNVTFRCDPISEHNRLYWYRQTLGQGPEFLTYFQNEAQLEKSRLLSDRFSAERPKGSFSTLEIQRTEQGDSAMYLCASSQGLVPPDTQYFGPGTRLTVL.

The rearrangement links TRBV6-5 to TRBJ2-1, with D possibly matching TRBD1 (6 bases). The germline gives CDR1 MNHEY, CDR2 SVGAGI. The CDR3 contains 13 residues. V lost 6 bases, J lost 3 bases, and 9 bases lay in between. Here the CDR3 DNA reads TGTGCCAGCAGCACAGGGTACTACAATGAGCAGTTCTTC. It codes for CASSTGYYNEQFF.

The table lists this clonotype with a few counts. The chain has TRBV2 and TRBJ2-4; D uncertain. The J call may be faulty, since TRBJ2-7 better matches the DNA end. Germline loops: CDR1 SNHLY, CDR2 FYNNEI. The CDR3 extends over 11 amino acids. Written as DNA, the CDR3 is TGTGCCAGCAGTGAGAAGTACGAGCAGTACTTC. Its protein is CASSEKYEQYF.

The rearrangement uses TRBV12-3 or TRBV12-4 and TRBJ2-5, with TRBD1 matching over 9 bases. This CDR3 is 15 amino acids long. V gave up 6 bases and J gave up 5 bases; unmatched junction bases: 10. CDR3 nucleotides: TGTGCCAGCAGCACCGGGACAGGGACTAAGGAGACCCAGTACTTC. This codes for CASSTGTGTKETQYF.

This chain links TRBV6-5 with TRBJ2-7; 7 bases line up with TRBD1. This CDR3 is built from 13 residues. Looked up from germline, CDR1 is MNHEY and CDR2 is SVGAGI. The V segment lost 8 bases and the J segment 3 bases; nucleotides outside the gene matches: 7. DNA of the CDR3: TGTGCCAGCCGAGGACAGGCGTTCTACGAGCAGTACTTC. Translated, it gives CASRGQAFYEQYF.

This chain uses TRBV20-1 with TRBJ2-3; 12 bases align to TRBD2. CDR1 and CDR2 from the germline V gene are DFQATT and SNEGSKA (reference sequence). The CDR3 is 15 amino acids. Unmatched junction bases numbered 5, after V lost 3 bases and J lost 4 bases. The CDR3 protein is CSASRLAGEADTQYF. CDR3 in DNA: TGCAGTGCTAGCCGACTAGCGGGAGAGGCAGATACGCAGTATTTT.

The gene calls are TRBV5-1 and TRBJ2-7, with D possibly matching TRBD2 (6 bases). V dropped 4 bases and J dropped 5 bases, with 16 bases sitting between them. CDR3 length: 14 residues. Germline V gene lookup returns CDR1 SGHRS and CDR2 YFSETQ. The CDR3 DNA follows: TGCGCCAGCAGCGCACCGGGAGCCTTGGACGAGCAGTACTTC. Amino acids: CASSAPGALDEQYF.

The genes are TRBV27 and TRBJ1-1; a weak D match, TRBD1 (5 bases). Trimming stripped 6 bases from V and 2 bases from J, with 22 bases between. This CDR3 contains 17 residues. Germline CDR1 reads MNHEY; CDR2 reads SMNVEV (reference sequence). The CDR3 sequence is CASSRYRMGVFNTEAFF. CDR3 nucleotide sequence: TGTGCCAGCAGCCGTTATCGTATGGGGGTATTCAACACTGAAGCTTTCTTT.

V usage is TRBV6-6 and J usage is TRBJ1-5; D call uncertain. Germline-derived CDR1 and CDR2 are MNHNY and SVGAGI (reference sequence). This CDR3 has 16 amino acids. V lost 6 bases to trimming and J lost 1 base, with 16 bases between them. CDR3 sequence: CASSYDRDPSNQPQHF. As DNA, the CDR3 is TGTGCCAGCAGCTATGACCGGGATCCGAGCAATCAGCCCCAGCATTTT.

The rearrangement joins TRBV2 to TRBJ2-5; 8 bases map to TRBD2. The better agreement between TRBJ2-4 and the DNA end casts doubt on the J call. The CDR3 extends over 13 amino acids. Germline assignment: CDR1 SNHLY and CDR2 FYNNEI. This CDR3 is CASSGHGTSIQYF. In nucleotides, the CDR3 is TGTGCCAGCAGTGGTCACGGGACTAGCATTCAGTACTTC.

This chain joins TRBV20-1 and TRBJ2-3; 7 bases align to TRBD2. Trimming took 3 bases from V and 1 from J; bases not matched to a gene: 16. CDR3 length equals 18 residues. Looked up from germline, CDR1 is DFQATT and CDR2 is SNEGSKA (reference sequence). Written as DNA, the CDR3 is TGCAGTGCTAGTTACCGCGGGGGACCCTATGTTCGCACAGATACGCAGTATTTT. Amino acid sequence: CSASYRGGPYVRTDTQYF.

This clonotype has a handful of counts. The CDR3 spells CAISDPIGETQYF. In DNA, the CDR3 is TGTGCCATCAGTGACCCTATAGGGGAGACCCAGTACTTC. This chain uses TRBV10-3 with TRBJ2-5, with D hard to call. V lost 3 bases and J 5 bases, leaving 10 bases between the germline ends. This CDR3 contains 13 residues. Germline V gene lookup returns CDR1 ENHRY and CDR2 SYGVKD.

The chain couples TRBV20-1 to TRBJ1-1, with D hard to call. The CDR3 loop spans 13 amino acids. Germline assignment: CDR1 DFQATT and CDR2 SNEGSKA (reference sequence). Trimming cost V 4 bases and J 5 bases, with 14 bases left between them. CDR3 loop: CSANTELWTEAFF. DNA for the CDR3: TGCAGTGCTAATACGGAATTGTGGACTGAAGCTTTCTTT.

The chain uses TRBV7-2 and TRBJ2-2, with D perhaps matching TRBD2 (5 bases). V lost 5 bases and J lost 3, with 16 bases in between. Germline V lookup: CDR1 SGHTA, CDR2 FQGNSA. The CDR3 runs 16 residues. The CDR3, as DNA: TGTGCCAGCAGCCCCACCCCTAGCTGGGACACCGGGGAGCTGTTTTTT. Translating gives CASSPTPSWDTGELFF.